This entry describes one T cell receptor (beta chain). This specimen belongs to a study of blood T cell repertoires in COVID-19. The wider study: Samples representing acute and convalescent COVID-19 were sourced from the United States, Italy and Spain. T cells, B-cell-depleted T cells, or PBMCs provided the cDNA or gDNA that served as material.

V was shortened by 0 bases and J by 2 bases, with 6 bases between the two germline ends. CDR1 SGHNT and CDR2 YYREEE come from the germline V gene (reference sequence). CDR3 length equals 15 residues. Original processing notes: Reference gene primer amplification in the assay estimated nucleated cell counts. TCRdb keeps only in-frame clones here, not all; method: immunoSEQ multiplex PCR. V and J calls and clone size come straight from that table; D and trimming were deduced from the DNA. The table records roughly 280,000 clones, around 90% of them present only once. This clonotype originated in a man aged 50 or older with acute or convalescent COVID-19. The chain links TRBV5-4 to TRBJ2-6; D may be TRBD2 (6 bases). Source material: peripheral blood. The CDR3 region is CASSLGGAGANVLTF. Written as DNA, the CDR3 is TGTGCCAGCAGCTTGGGGGGGGCTGGGGCCAACGTCCTGACTTTC.